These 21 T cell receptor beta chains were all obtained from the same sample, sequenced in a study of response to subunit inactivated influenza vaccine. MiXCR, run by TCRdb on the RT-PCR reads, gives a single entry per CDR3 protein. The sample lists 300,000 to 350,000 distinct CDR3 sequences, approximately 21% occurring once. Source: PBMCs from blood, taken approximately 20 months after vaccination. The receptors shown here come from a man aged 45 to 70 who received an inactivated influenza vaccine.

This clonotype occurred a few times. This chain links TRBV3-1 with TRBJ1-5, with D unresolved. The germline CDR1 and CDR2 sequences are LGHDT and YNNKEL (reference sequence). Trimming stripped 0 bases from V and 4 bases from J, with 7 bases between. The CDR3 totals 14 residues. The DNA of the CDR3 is TGTGCCAGCAGCCAAGATGGGTCAAATCAGCCCCAGCATTTT. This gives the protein CASSQDGSNQPQHF. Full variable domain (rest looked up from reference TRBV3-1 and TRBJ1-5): DTAVSQTPKYLVTQMGNDKSIKCEQNLGHDTMYWYKQDSKKFLKIMFSYNNKELIINETVPNRFSPKSPDKAHLNLHINSLELGDSAVYFCASSQDGSNQPQHFGDGTRLSIL.

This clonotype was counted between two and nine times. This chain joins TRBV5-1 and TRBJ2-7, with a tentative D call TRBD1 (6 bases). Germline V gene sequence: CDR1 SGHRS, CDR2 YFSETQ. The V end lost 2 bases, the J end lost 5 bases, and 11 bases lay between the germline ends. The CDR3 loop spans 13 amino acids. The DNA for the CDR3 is TGCGCCAGCAGCTTTATTTCAGGGGACGAGCAGTACTTC. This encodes CASSFISGDEQYF. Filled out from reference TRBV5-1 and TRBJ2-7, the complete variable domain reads KAGVTQTPRYLIKTRGQQVTLSCSPISGHRSVSWYQQTPGQGLQFLFEYFSETQRNKGNFPGRFSGRQFSNSRSEMNVSTLELGDSALYLCASSFISGDEQYFGPGTRLTVT.

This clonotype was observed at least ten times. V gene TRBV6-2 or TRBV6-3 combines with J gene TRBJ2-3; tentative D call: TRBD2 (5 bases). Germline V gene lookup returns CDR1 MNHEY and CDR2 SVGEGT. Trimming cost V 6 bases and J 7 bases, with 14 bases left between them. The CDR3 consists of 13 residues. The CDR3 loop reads CASRPSLGNTQYF. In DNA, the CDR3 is TGTGCCAGCAGACCCTCACTAGGGAATACGCAGTATTTT.

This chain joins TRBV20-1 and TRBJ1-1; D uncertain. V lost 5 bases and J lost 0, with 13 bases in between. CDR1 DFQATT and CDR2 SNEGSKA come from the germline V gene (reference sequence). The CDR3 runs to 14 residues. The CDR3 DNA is TGCAGTGCTCCCCGGACGGGGATGAACACTGAAGCTTTCTTT. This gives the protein CSAPRTGMNTEAFF.

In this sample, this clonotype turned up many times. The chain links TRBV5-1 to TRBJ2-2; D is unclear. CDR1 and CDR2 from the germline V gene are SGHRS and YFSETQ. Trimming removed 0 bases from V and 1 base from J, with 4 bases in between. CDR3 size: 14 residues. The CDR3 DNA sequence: TGCGCCAGCAGCTTGGACGGGAACACCGGGGAGCTGTTTTTT. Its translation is CASSLDGNTGELFF.

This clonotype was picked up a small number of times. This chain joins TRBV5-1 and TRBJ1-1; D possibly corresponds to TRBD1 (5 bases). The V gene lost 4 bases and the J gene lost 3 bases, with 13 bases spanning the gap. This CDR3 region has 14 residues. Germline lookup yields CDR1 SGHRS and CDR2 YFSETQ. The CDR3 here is CASSPPGRYTEAFF. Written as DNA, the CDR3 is TGCGCCAGCAGCCCCCCGGGACGCTACACTGAAGCTTTCTTT.

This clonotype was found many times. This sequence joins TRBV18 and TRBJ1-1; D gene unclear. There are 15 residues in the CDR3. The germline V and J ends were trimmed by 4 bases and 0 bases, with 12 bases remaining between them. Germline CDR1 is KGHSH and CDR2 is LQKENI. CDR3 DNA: TGTGCCAGCTCACTTACGACGGAGTTGAACACTGAAGCTTTCTTT. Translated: CASSLTTELNTEAFF.

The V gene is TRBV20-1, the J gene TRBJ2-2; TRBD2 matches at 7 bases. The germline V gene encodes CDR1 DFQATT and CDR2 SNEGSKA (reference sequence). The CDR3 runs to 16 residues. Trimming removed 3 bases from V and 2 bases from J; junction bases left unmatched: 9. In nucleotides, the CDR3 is TGCAGTGCTAGGAGACTAGCCCCCGTAAACACCGGGGAGCTGTTTTTT. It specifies CSARRLAPVNTGELFF.

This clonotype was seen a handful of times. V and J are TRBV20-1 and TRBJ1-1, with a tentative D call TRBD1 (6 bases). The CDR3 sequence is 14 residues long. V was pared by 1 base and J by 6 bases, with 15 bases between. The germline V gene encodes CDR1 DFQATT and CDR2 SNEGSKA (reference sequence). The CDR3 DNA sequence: TGCAGTGCTAGAGTTGGGGGCAGGGTCGCTGAAGCTTTCTTT. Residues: CSARVGGRVAEAFF.

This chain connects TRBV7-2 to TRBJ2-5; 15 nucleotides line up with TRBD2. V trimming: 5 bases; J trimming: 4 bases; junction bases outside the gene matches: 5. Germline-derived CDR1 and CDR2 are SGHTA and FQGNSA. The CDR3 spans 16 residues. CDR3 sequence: CASSRTSGGAGETQYF. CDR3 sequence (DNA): TGTGCCAGCAGCCGGACTAGCGGGGGGGCTGGAGAGACCCAGTACTTC.

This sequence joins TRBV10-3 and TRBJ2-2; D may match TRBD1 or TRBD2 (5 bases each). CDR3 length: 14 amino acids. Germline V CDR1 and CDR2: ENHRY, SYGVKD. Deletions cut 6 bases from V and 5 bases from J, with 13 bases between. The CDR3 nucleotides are TGTGCCATCAGCCCGGGAAGGGGTACCGGGGAGCTGTTTTTT. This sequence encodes CAISPGRGTGELFF.

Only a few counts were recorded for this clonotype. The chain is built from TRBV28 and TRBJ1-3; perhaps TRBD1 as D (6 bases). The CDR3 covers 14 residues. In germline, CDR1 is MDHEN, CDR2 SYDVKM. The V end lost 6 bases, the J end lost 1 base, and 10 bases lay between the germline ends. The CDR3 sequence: CASRPQGSGNTIYF. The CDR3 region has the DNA TGTGCCAGCAGGCCACAGGGTTCTGGAAACACCATATATTTT.

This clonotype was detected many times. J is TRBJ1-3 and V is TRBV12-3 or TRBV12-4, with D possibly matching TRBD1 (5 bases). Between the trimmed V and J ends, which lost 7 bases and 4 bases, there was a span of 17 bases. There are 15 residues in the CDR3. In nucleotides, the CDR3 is TGTGCCAGCACCCCCGGGGGGGTGAGAGGAAACACCATATATTTT. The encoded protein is CASTPGGVRGNTIYF.

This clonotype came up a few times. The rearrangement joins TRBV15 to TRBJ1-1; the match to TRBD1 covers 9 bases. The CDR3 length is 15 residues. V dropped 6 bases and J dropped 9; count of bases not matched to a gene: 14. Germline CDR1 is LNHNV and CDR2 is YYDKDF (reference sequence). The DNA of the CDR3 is TGTGCCACCAGTCCGGACAGGGGCTTACTAGAGAAAGCTTTCTTT. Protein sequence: CATSPDRGLLEKAFF.

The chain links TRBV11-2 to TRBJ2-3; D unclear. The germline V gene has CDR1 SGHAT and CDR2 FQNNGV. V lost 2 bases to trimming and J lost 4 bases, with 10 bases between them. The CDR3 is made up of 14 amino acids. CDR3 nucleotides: TGTGCCAGCAGCTTAAGGACCTCCCCAGATACGCAGTATTTT. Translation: CASSLRTSPDTQYF.

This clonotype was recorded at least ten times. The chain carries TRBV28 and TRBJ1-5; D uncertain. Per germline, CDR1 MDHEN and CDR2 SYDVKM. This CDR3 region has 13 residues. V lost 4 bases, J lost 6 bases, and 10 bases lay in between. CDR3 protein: CASSSAGRQPQHF. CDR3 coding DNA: TGTGCCAGCAGTTCGGCAGGTCGTCAGCCCCAGCATTTT.

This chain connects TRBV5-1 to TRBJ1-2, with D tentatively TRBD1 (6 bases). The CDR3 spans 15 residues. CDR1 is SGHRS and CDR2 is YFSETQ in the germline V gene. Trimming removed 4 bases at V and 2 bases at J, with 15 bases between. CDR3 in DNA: TGCGCCAGCAGCCAAACAGGGAGGGCCAACTATGGCTACACCTTC. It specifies CASSQTGRANYGYTF.

CDR3 loop: CASRRRDRGTDTQYF. In DNA, the CDR3 is TGTGCCAGCCGGCGTCGGGACAGGGGCACAGATACGCAGTATTTT. The chain carries TRBV6-1 and TRBJ2-3, with 9 bases that match TRBD1. The V and J ends lost 8 bases and 1 base, in that order; junction bases with no gene match: 7. This CDR3 is built from 15 residues. In germline, CDR1 is MNHNS, CDR2 SASEGT.

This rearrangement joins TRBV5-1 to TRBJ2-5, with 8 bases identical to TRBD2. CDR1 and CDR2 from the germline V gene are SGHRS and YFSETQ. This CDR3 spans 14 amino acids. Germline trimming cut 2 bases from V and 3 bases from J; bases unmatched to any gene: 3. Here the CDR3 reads CASSFPGGEETQYF. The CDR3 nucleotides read TGCGCCAGCAGCTTCCCCGGGGGGGAAGAGACCCAGTACTTC.

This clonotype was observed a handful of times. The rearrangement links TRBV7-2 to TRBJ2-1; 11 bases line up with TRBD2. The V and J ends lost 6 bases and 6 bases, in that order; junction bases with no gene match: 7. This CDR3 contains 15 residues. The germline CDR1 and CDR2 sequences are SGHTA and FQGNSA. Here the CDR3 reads CASRRTSGSFNEQFF. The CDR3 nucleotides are TGTGCCAGCAGACGCACTAGCGGGAGTTTCAATGAGCAGTTCTTC.

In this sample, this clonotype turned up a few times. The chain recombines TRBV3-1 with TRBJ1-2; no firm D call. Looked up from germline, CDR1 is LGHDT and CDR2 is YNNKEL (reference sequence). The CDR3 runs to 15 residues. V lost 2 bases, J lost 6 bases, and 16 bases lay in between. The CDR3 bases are TGTGCCAGCAGCCAACCCGACTCGGTCCTACATGGCTACACCTTC. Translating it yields CASSQPDSVLHGYTF.